The next 23 T cell receptor beta chains were all read from a single sample in a study of T cell responses to AZD1222 COVID-19 vaccine. Method: immunoSEQ multiplex PCR; TCRdb's copy keeps in-frame clones and lacks some. The sample consists of approximately 100,000 clones, about 93% of them appearing once. Sequences were derived from peripheral blood, sampled on day 0 of AZD1222 vaccination. The receptor source for this set is an adult in good health.

V gene TRBV29-1 combines with J gene TRBJ2-1; 11 nucleotides match TRBD2. Germline assignment: CDR1 SQVTM and CDR2 ANQGSEA. J lost 5 bases, V lost 8 bases, and 8 bases had no gene match. The CDR3 extends over 14 amino acids. DNA of the CDR3: TGCAGCCTCCGGGCGGGACTAGCGGACAATGAGCAGTTCTTC. As protein: CSLRAGLADNEQFF.

The count of this clone is one. This chain uses TRBV29-1 with TRBJ1-2, with D possibly TRBD1 on 6 matching bases. The CDR3 extends over 14 amino acids. V was trimmed by 1 base and J by 5 bases, leaving 14 bases between them. The germline V gene has CDR1 SQVTM and CDR2 ANQGSEA. The CDR3 nucleotides are TGCAGCGTTGAAGGCGGACAGACCCTTTATGGCTACACCTTC. Amino acids: CSVEGGQTLYGYTF.

The rearrangement links TRBV11-2 to TRBJ2-3; D remains unclear. The V gene lost 3 bases and the J gene lost 0 bases, with 13 bases spanning the gap. The CDR3 is 16 amino acids. CDR1 is SGHAT and CDR2 is FQNNGV in the germline V gene. The CDR3 sequence is CASSFGVKLSTDTQYF. CDR3 nucleotides: TGTGCCAGCAGCTTCGGCGTAAAATTGAGCACAGATACGCAGTATTTT.

The gene calls are TRBV11-2 and TRBJ2-5, with D possibly TRBD2 on 5 matching bases. V lost 3 bases and J lost 3, with 14 bases in between. CDR1 and CDR2 (germline): SGHAT, FQNNGV. This CDR3 has 15 amino acids. In nucleotides, the CDR3 is TGTGCCAGCAGCTTTAACGGGGTCGGCGAAGAGACCCAGTACTTC. As protein: CASSFNGVGEETQYF.

This clone occurred a few times. This chain's CDR3 is CASSPRALAGADTQYF. The CDR3 region has the DNA TGTGCCAGCAGCCCACGAGCCCTAGCGGGAGCAGATACGCAGTATTTT. This chain links TRBV7-3 with TRBJ2-3; 10 bases are shared with TRBD2. The CDR3 is 16 residues long. J gave up 4 bases and V 5 bases, and 9 bases lay outside the gene matches. The germline gives CDR1 SGHTA, CDR2 FQGTGA.

The rearrangement joins TRBV30 to TRBJ1-1, with D possibly TRBD1 on 6 matching bases. Between the trimmed V and J ends, which lost 1 base and 1 base, there was a span of 16 bases. The CDR3 length is 16 residues. From germline, CDR1 is GTSNPN and CDR2 SVGIG (reference sequence). As DNA, the CDR3 is TGTGCCTGGAGTGGCCTCAAGGGGACACAGAACACTGAAGCTTTCTTT. It encodes CAWSGLKGTQNTEAFF.

The table lists this clone with a count of one. The V and J genes are TRBV7-8 and TRBJ1-5; no firm D call. This CDR3 is built from 14 residues. Per germline, CDR1 SGHVS and CDR2 FQNEAQ. V was cut by 4 bases and J by 9 bases, with 16 bases left in between. CDR3 loop: CASSSSTRSSPQHF. CDR3 coding DNA: TGTGCCAGCAGCTCCTCAACCCGGTCGTCGCCCCAGCATTTT. Together with reference TRBV7-8 and TRBJ1-5, the CDR3 gives the full variable domain: GAGVSQSPRYKVAKRGQDVALRCDPISGHVSLFWYQQALGQGPEFLTYFQNEAQLDKSGLPSDRFFAERPEGSVSTLKIQRTQQEDSAVYLCASSSSTRSSPQHFGDGTRLSIL.

The chain is built from TRBV27 and TRBJ2-6, with D tentatively TRBD2 (5 bases). V was trimmed by 4 bases and J by 4 bases, leaving 23 bases between them. Germline V gives CDR1 MNHEY, CDR2 SMNVEV (reference sequence). The CDR3 is 19 residues long. The CDR3 coding sequence is TGTGCCAGCAGTTATCTTTCCCGGGAAAGCTATGCAGGGGCCAACGTCCTGACTTTC. It yields the protein CASSYLSRESYAGANVLTF.

V gene TRBV4-3 combines with J gene TRBJ1-2, with D maybe TRBD1 (6 bases). The CDR3 length is 15 residues. V was pared by 3 bases and J by 2 bases, with 13 bases between. CDR1 LGHNA and CDR2 YSLEER come from the germline V gene. CDR3 sequence: CASSQNRAGNYGYTF. The CDR3 coding sequence is TGCGCCAGCAGCCAGAACAGGGCGGGCAACTATGGCTACACCTTC.

The V gene is TRBV2, the J gene TRBJ1-5; 7 nucleotides match TRBD1. CDR1 SNHLY and CDR2 FYNNEI come from the germline V gene. The CDR3 spans 13 residues. Trimming cost V 7 bases and J 4 bases; bases outside gene matches: 4. Here the CDR3 DNA reads TGTGCCAGCATACAGGGGCTTAATCAGCCCCAGCATTTT. Translation gives CASIQGLNQPQHF.

CDR3 in amino acids: CASSVYRPNGPNEKLFF. As DNA, the CDR3 is TGTGCCAGCAGCGTATACCGACCGAACGGGCCTAATGAAAAACTGTTTTTT. The J gene is TRBJ1-4, the V gene TRBV9; D is undetermined. The germline CDR1 and CDR2 sequences are SGDLS and YYNGEE. The ends were cut back, 1 base at V and 3 bases at J, with 16 bases in the middle. This CDR3 contains 17 residues. Full variable domain (remainder filled in from reference TRBV9 and TRBJ1-4): DSGVTQTPKHLITATGQRVTLRCSPRSGDLSVYWYQQSLDQGLQFLIQYYNGEERAKGNILERFSAQQFPDLHSELNLSSLELGDSALYFCASSVYRPNGPNEKLFFGSGTQLSVL.

The rearrangement joins TRBV9 to TRBJ2-3; D is uncertain. V lost 4 bases and J lost 4, with 22 bases in between. The CDR3 runs to 17 residues. From germline, CDR1 is SGDLS and CDR2 YYNGEE. The DNA for the CDR3 is TGTGCCAGCAGCCCCCCCGACCCGAGAGATTCGGCAGATACGCAGTATTTT. Residues: CASSPPDPRDSADTQYF.

This chain joins TRBV27 and TRBJ1-6; D ambiguous. Germline CDR1 reads MNHEY; CDR2 reads SMNVEV (reference sequence). This CDR3 comprises 15 residues. V shed 6 bases and J shed 0 bases, with 9 bases lying between them. The CDR3 spells CASRPQSSYNSPLHF. The CDR3 region has the DNA TGTGCCAGCAGGCCACAGAGCTCCTATAATTCACCCCTCCACTTT.

The rearrangement uses TRBV4-1 and TRBJ1-5, with D maybe TRBD1 (6 bases). Germline V gene data show CDR1 as MGHRA and CDR2 as YSYEKL. The CDR3 covers 16 residues. The germline V and J ends were trimmed by 5 bases and 0 bases, with 14 bases remaining between them. The CDR3 here is CASSYRAEYSNQPQHF. The CDR3 DNA reads as TGCGCCAGCAGCTACAGGGCCGAATATAGCAATCAGCCCCAGCATTTT.

The chain combines TRBV19 with TRBJ1-5, with D hard to call. The CDR3 consists of 16 residues. In germline, CDR1 is LNHDA, CDR2 SQIVND (reference sequence). V lost 7 bases, J lost 1 base, and 17 bases lay in between. In DNA form, the CDR3 reads TGTGCCAGTAAGTGGGCCGGGGAAGGGAGCAATCAGCCCCAGCATTTT. Encoded protein: CASKWAGEGSNQPQHF.

The DNA for the CDR3 is TGTGCCAGCAGTCCGGGTTTGGGCCAGAGTAACTATGGCTACACCTTC. The encoded protein is CASSPGLGQSNYGYTF. The chain links TRBV28 to TRBJ1-2; D unresolved. The V end was cut by 5 bases, the J end by 1 base, with 17 bases between. This CDR3 is built from 16 residues. The germline V gene encodes CDR1 MDHEN and CDR2 SYDVKM.

The J gene is TRBJ1-1, the V gene TRBV19, with 8 bases fitting TRBD1. Germline assignment: CDR1 LNHDA and CDR2 SQIVND (reference sequence). The V and J ends lost 5 bases and 4 bases, in that order; junction bases with no gene match: 6. The CDR3 is made up of 14 amino acids. The chain's CDR3 is CASSYGQGITEAFF. The CDR3, as DNA: TGTGCCAGTAGTTACGGACAGGGAATCACTGAAGCTTTCTTT.

The V and J genes are TRBV6-5 and TRBJ2-1; no reliable D call. The V gene lost 7 bases and the J gene lost 6 bases, with 16 bases spanning the gap. Germline lookup yields CDR1 MNHEY and CDR2 SVGAGI. The CDR3 is made up of 14 amino acids. The CDR3 DNA sequence: TGTGCCAGCACCCCGTCGACCCAGGTCAATGAGCAGTTCTTC. It encodes CASTPSTQVNEQFF.

The chain employs TRBV27 and TRBJ1-2; D unclear. Germline values: CDR1 MNHEY, CDR2 SMNVEV (reference sequence). The CDR3 extends over 13 amino acids. V was pared by 3 bases and J by 4 bases, with 9 bases between. The DNA for the CDR3 is TGTGCCAGCAGTTTCCCAGAGTTCTATGGCTACACCTTC. It yields the protein CASSFPEFYGYTF.

The chain recombines TRBV27 with TRBJ1-2, with 7 positions matching TRBD1. V was pared by 5 bases and J by 3 bases, with 12 bases of the junction left unmatched. The V gene's germline CDR1 is MNHEY and CDR2 SMNVEV (reference sequence). The CDR3 has 16 amino acids. The DNA of the CDR3 is TGTGCCAGCAGTCCCGGGACAGCTGGGGTTGACTATGGCTACACCTTC. Amino acid sequence: CASSPGTAGVDYGYTF.

The chain carries TRBV30 and TRBJ2-1; perhaps TRBD2 as D (6 bases). V was trimmed by 2 bases and J by 3 bases, leaving 17 bases between them. The CDR3 is made up of 16 amino acids. CDR1 and CDR2 from the germline V gene are GTSNPN and SVGIG (reference sequence). The CDR3 protein is CAWSPTGTQGYNEQFF. The CDR3 bases are TGTGCCTGGAGTCCCACCGGGACTCAAGGCTACAATGAGCAGTTCTTC.

J is TRBJ2-3 and V is TRBV6-4; D ambiguous. Germline V gene sequence: CDR1 MRHNA, CDR2 SNTAGT. The length of the CDR3 is 15 residues. V gave up 2 bases and J gave up 2 bases, with 11 bases separating them. DNA of the CDR3: TGTGCCAGCAGTGACGTTGGAGCTGCCACAGATACGCAGTATTTT. This sequence encodes CASSDVGAATDTQYF.

The CDR3 DNA is TGTGCCAGCAGTCCGGACAGGAACAATGAGCAGTTCTTC. This codes for CASSPDRNNEQFF. This chain connects TRBV6-5 to TRBJ2-1; 7 bases agree with TRBD1. Trimming cost V 5 bases and J 5 bases; bases outside gene matches: 3. Per the germline V gene, CDR1 is MNHEY and CDR2 is SVGAGI. CDR3 size: 13 residues.